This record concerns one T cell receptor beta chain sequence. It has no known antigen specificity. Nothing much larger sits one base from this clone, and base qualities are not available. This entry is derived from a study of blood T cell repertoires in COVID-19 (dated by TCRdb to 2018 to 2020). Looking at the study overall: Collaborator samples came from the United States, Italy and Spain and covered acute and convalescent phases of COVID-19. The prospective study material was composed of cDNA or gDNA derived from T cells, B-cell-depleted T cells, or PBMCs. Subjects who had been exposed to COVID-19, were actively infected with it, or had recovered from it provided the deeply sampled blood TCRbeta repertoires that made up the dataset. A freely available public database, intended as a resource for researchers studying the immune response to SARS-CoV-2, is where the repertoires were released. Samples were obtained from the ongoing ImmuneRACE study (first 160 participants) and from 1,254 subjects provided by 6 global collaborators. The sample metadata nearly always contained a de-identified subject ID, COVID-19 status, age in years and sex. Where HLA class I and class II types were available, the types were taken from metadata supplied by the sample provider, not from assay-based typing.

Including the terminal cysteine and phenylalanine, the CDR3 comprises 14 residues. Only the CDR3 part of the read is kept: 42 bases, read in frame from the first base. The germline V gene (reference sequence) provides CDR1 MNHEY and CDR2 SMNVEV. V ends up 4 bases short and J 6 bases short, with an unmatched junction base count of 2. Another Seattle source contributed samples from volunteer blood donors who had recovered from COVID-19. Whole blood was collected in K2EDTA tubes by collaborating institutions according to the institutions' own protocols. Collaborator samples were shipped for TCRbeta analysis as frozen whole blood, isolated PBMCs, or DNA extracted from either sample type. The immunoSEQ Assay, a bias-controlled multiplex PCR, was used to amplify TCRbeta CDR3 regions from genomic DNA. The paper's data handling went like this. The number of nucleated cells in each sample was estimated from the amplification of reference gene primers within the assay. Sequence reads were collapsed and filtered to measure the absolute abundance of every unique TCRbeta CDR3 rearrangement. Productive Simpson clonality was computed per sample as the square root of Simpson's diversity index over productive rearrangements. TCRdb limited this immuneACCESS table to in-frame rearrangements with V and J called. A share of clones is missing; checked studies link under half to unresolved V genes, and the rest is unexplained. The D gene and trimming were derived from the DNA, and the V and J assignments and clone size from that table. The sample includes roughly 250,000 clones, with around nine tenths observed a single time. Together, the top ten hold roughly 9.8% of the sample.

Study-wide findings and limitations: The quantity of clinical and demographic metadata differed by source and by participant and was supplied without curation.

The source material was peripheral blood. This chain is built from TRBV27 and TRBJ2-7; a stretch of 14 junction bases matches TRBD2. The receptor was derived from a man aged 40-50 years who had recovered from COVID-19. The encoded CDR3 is CASSWTSGGFEQYF. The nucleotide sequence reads TGTGCCAGCAGTTGGACTAGCGGGGGGTTCGAGCAGTACTTC.